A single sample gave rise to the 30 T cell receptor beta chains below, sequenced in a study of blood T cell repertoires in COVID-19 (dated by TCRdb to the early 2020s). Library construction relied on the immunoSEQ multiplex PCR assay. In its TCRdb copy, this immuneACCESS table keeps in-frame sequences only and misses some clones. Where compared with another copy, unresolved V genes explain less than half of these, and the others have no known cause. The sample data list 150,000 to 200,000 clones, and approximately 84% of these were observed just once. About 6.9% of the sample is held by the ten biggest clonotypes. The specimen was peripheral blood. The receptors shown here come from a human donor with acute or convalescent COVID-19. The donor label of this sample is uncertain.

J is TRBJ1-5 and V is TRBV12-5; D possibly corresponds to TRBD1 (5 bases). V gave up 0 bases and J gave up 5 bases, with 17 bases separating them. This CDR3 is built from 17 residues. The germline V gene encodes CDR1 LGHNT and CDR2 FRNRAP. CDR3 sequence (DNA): TGTGCTAGTGGTTTGGTATTTGGGGCGCGGGGGTATCAGCCCCAGCATTTT. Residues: CASGLVFGARGYQPQHF.

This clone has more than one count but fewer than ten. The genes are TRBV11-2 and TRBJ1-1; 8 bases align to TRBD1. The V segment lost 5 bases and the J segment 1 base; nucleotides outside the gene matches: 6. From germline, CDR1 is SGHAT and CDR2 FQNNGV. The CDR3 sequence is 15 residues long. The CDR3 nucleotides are TGTGCCAGCAGCAGGGCCAGGGGGCGGAACACTGAAGCTTTCTTT. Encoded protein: CASSRARGRNTEAFF.

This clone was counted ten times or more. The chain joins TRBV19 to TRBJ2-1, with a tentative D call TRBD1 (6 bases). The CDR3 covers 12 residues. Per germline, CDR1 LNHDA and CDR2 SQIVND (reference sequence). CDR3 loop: CATGRGYNEQFF. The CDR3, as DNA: TGTGCGACCGGCAGGGGCTACAATGAGCAGTTCTTC.

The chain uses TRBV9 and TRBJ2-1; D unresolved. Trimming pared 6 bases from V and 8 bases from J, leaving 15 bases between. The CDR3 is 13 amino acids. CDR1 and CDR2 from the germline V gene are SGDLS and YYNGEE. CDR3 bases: TGTGCCAGCATCCTCCCAAGAGGCGATGAGCAGTTCTTC. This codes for CASILPRGDEQFF.

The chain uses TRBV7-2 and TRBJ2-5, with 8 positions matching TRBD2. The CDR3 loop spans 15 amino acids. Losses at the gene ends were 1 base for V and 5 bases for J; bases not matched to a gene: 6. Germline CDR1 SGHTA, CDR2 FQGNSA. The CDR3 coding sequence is TGTGCCAGCAGCTTAGATCGGACTAGCCTTGAGACCCAGTACTTC. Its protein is CASSLDRTSLETQYF.

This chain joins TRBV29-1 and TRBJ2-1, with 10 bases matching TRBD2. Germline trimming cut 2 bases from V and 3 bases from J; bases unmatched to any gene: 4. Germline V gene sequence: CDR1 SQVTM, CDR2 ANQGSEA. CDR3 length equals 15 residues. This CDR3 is CSVEKTSGHYNEQFF. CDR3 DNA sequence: TGCAGCGTTGAAAAGACTAGCGGGCACTACAATGAGCAGTTCTTC.

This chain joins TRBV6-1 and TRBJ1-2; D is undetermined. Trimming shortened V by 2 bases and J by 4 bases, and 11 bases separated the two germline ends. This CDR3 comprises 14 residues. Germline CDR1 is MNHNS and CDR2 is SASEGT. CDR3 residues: CASSEIGRSYGYTF. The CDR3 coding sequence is TGTGCCAGCAGTGAAATCGGGAGGTCCTATGGCTACACCTTC.

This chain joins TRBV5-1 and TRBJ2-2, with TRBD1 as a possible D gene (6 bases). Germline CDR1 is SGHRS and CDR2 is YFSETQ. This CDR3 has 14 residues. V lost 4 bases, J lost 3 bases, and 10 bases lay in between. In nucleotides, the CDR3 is TGCGCCAGCAGCCCGACAGGCGACACCGGGGAGCTGTTTTTT. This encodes CASSPTGDTGELFF.

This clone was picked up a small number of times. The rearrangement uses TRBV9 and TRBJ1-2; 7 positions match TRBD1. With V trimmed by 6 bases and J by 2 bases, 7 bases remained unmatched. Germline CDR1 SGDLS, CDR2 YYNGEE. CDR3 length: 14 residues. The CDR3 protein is CASTPMTGNYGYTF. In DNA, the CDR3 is TGTGCCAGCACCCCCATGACAGGGAACTATGGCTACACCTTC.

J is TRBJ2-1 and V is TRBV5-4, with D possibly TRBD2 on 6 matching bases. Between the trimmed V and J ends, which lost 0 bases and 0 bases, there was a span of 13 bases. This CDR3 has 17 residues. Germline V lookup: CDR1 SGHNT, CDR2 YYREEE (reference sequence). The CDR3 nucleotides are TGTGCCAGCAGCTTGGGAGGAGCGGGTAGCTCCTACAATGAGCAGTTCTTC. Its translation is CASSLGGAGSSYNEQFF.

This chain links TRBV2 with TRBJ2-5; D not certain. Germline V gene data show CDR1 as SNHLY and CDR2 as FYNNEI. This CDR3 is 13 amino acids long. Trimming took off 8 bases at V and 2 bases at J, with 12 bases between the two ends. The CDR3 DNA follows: TGTGCCAGCTCTAGGTCGCCTCAAGAGACCCAGTACTTC. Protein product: CASSRSPQETQYF.

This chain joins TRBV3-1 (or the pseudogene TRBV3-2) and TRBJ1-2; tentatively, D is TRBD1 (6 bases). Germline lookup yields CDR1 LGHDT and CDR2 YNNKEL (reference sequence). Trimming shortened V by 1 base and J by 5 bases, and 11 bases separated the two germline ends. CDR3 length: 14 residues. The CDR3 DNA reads TGTGCCAGCAGCCAAGCAGAGACAGGATATGGCTACACCTTC. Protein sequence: CASSQAETGYGYTF.

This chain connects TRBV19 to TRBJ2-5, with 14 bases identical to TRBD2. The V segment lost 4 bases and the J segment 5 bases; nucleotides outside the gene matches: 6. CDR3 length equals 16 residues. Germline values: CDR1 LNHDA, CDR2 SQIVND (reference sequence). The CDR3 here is CASSTETSGRGETQYF. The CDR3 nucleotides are TGTGCCAGTAGTACAGAGACTAGCGGGAGGGGGGAGACCCAGTACTTC.

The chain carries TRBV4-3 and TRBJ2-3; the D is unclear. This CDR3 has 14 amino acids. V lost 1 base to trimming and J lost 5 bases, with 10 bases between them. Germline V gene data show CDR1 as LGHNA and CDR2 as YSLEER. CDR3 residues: CASSQGIPGDTQYF. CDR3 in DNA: TGCGCCAGCAGCCAAGGTATTCCAGGAGATACGCAGTATTTT.

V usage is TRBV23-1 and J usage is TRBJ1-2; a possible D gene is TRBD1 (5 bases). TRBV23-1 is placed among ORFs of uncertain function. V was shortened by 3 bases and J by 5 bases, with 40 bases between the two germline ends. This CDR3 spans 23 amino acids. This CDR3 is CASSQHRNLALSIGNRVSYGYTF. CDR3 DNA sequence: TGCGCCAGCAGTCAGCACAGGAATTTAGCCCTCTCTATAGGGAACCGGGTATCTTATGGCTACACCTTC.

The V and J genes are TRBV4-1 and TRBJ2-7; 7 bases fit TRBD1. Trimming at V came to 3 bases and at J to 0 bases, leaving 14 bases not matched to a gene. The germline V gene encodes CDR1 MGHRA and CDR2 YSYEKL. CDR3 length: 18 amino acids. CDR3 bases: TGCGCCAGCAGCCAGTCCGACAGGGTCGGGGCATCCTCCTACGAGCAGTACTTC. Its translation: CASSQSDRVGASSYEQYF.

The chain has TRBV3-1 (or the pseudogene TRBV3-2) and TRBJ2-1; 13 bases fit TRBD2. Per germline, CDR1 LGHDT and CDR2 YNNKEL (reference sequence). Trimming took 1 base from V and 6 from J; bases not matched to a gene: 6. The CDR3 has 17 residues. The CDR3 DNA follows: TGTGCCAGCAGCCAAGGGTCACGACTAGCGGGAGGCAATGAGCAGTTCTTC. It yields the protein CASSQGSRLAGGNEQFF.

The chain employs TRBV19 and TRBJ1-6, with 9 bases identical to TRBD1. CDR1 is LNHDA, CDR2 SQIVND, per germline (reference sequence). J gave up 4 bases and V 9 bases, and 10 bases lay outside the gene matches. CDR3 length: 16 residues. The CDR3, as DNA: TGTGCCAGCCGGGACAGGGTCCTCCGATATAATTCACCCCTCCACTTT. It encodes CASRDRVLRYNSPLHF.

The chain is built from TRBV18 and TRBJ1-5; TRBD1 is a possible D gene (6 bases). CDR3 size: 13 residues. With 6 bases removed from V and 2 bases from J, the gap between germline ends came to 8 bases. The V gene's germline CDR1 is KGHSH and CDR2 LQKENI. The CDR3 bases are TGTGCCAGCTCGGGGGCGGGCAATCAGCCCCAGCATTTT. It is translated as CASSGAGNQPQHF.

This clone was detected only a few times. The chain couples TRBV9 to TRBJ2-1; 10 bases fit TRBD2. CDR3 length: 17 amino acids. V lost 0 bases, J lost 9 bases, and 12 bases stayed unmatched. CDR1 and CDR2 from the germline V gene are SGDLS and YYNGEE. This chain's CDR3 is CASSVGPSSSGSLEQFF. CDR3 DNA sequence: TGTGCCAGCAGCGTAGGTCCGTCGTCTAGCGGGAGTCTTGAGCAGTTCTTC.

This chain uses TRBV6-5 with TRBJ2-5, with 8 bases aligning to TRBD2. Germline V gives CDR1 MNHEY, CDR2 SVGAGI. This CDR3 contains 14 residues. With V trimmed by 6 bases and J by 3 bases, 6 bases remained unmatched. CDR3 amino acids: CASSRGGSEETQYF. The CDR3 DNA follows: TGTGCCAGCAGCCGGGGGGGGAGCGAAGAGACCCAGTACTTC.

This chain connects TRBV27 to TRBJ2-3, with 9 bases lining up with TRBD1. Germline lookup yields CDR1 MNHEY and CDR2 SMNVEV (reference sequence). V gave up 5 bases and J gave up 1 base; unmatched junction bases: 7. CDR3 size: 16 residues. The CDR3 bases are TGTGCCAGCAGTCTCCTCCGGGACAGGGGCACAGATACGCAGTATTTT. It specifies CASSLLRDRGTDTQYF.

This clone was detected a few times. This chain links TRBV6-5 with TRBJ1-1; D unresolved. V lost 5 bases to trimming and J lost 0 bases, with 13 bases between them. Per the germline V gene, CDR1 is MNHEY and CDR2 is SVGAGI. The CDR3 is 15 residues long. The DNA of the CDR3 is TGTGCCAGCAGTACACAGAAAACCATGAACACTGAAGCTTTCTTT. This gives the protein CASSTQKTMNTEAFF.

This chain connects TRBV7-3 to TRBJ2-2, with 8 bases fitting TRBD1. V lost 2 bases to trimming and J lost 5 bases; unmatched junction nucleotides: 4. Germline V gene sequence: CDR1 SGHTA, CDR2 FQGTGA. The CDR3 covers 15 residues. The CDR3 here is CASSLVRGQTGELFF. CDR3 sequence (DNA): TGTGCCAGCAGCTTAGTCAGGGGGCAGACCGGGGAGCTGTTTTTT.

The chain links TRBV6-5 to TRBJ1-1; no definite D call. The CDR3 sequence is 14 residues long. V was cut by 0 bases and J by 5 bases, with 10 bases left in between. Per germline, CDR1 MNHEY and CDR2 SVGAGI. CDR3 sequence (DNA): TGTGCCAGCAGTTACTCCCGAAGCGGAACTGAAGCTTTCTTT. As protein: CASSYSRSGTEAFF.

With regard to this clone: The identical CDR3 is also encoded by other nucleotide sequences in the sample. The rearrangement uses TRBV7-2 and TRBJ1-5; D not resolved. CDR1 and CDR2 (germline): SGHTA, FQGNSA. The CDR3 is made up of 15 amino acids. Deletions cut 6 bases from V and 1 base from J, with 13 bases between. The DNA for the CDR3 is TGTGCCAGCAGTCTAGAAGGCGTGAGCAATCAGCCCCAGCATTTT. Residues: CASSLEGVSNQPQHF.

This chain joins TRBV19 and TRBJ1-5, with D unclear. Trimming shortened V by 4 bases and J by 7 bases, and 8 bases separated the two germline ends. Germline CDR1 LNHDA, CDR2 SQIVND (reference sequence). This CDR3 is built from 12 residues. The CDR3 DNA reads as TGTGCCAGTAGTACAGGATTACAGCCCCAGCATTTT. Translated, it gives CASSTGLQPQHF.

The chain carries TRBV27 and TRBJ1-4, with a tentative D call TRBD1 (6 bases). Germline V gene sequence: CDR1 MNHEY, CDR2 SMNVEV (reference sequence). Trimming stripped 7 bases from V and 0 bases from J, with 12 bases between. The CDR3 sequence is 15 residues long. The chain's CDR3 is CASKDSPATNEKLFF. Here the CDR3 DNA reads TGTGCCAGCAAGGACAGCCCGGCAACTAATGAAAAACTGTTTTTT.

The CDR3 spells CASHSGSTDTQYF. The CDR3, as DNA: TGCGCCAGTCATAGCGGGAGCACAGATACGCAGTATTTT. The rearrangement links TRBV5-1 to TRBJ2-3, with TRBD2 identical over 7 bases. The CDR3 sequence is 13 residues long. J gave up 0 bases and V 8 bases, and 3 bases lay outside the gene matches. From germline, CDR1 is SGHRS and CDR2 YFSETQ.

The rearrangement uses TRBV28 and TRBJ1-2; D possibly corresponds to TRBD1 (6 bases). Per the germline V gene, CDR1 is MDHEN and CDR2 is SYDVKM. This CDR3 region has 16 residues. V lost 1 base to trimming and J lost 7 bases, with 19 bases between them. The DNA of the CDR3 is TGTGCCAGCAGTTTATACCCCCAGGGGTGGGATAGTGGCTACACCTTC. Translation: CASSLYPQGWDSGYTF.